The 10 T cell receptor beta chains listed next were all sequenced from one sample in a study of control samples from healthy donors and cancer patients. TCRdb keeps only in-frame clones here, not all; method: immunoSEQ multiplex PCR. The data hold around 90,000 clones, with around 81% observed a single time. Sequencing used blood. The receptors shown here come from a man aged 25-45 years in good health.

Only one count was recorded for this clone. The chain recombines TRBV12-1 with TRBJ2-1; the D segment call TRBD2 is taken from the table without a DNA check. TRBV12-1 is an annotated pseudogene. The CDR3 consists of 15 residues. CDR3 protein: CASSALAGAYNEQFF. DNA of the CDR3: TGTGCCAGCAGCGCCCTAGCGGGGGCTTACAATGAGCAGTTCTTC.

In this sample, this clone turned up once. The same CDR3 arises from other DNA sequences in this sample as well. The CDR3 DNA is TGTGCCAGCAGCTTAGGCGGTCAGCCCCAGCATTTT. As protein: CASSLGGQPQHF. The chain couples TRBV7-9 to TRBJ1-5; D not resolved. V was cut by 1 base and J by 6 bases, with 4 bases left in between. The CDR3 runs to 12 residues. CDR1 and CDR2 (germline): SEHNR, FQNEAQ (reference sequence).

The chain uses TRBV12-5 and TRBJ2-3; 9 bases are a match to TRBD2. V gave up 6 bases and J gave up 2 bases; unmatched junction bases: 6. CDR3 length: 15 amino acids. In germline, CDR1 is LGHNT, CDR2 FRNRAP. The DNA of the CDR3 is TGTGCTAGTGGGACTAGCGGCGATCCCACAGATACGCAGTATTTT. This codes for CASGTSGDPTDTQYF. Full variable domain (missing parts from reference TRBV12-5 and TRBJ2-3): DARVTQTPRHKVTEMGQEVTMRCQPILGHNTVFWYRQTMMQGLELLAYFRNRAPLDDSGMPKDRFSAEMPDATLATLKIQPSEPRDSAVYFCASGTSGDPTDTQYFGPGTRLTVL.

The rearrangement joins TRBV3-1 (or the pseudogene TRBV3-2) to TRBJ2-4; D call uncertain. The CDR3 length is 14 residues. Per the germline V gene, CDR1 is LGHDT and CDR2 is YNNKEL (reference sequence). V lost 2 bases and J lost 0, with 5 bases in between. In DNA, the CDR3 is TGTGCCAGCAGCCAACAGGTAGCCAAAAACATTCAGTACTTC. It is translated as CASSQQVAKNIQYF.

The V and J genes are TRBV6-6 and TRBJ1-1; D unresolved. Germline V gene lookup returns CDR1 MNHNY and CDR2 SVGAGI (reference sequence). The V and J ends lost 4 bases and 7 bases respectively, with 7 bases between them. The CDR3 loop spans 11 amino acids. The CDR3 protein is CASSSRFEAFF. The CDR3 DNA reads TGTGCCAGCAGTTCGCGATTTGAAGCTTTCTTT.

The J gene is TRBJ2-5, the V gene TRBV23-1; D tentatively fits TRBD1 or TRBD2 (7 bases each). TRBV23-1 counts as an open reading frame of uncertain function. This CDR3 is 18 amino acids long. V gave up 6 bases and J gave up 3 bases, with 26 bases separating them. CDR3 coding DNA: TGCGCCAGCAGCCTAACCCCCCCGGCGACAGGGAGGGAAGAGACCCAGTACTTC. Translated: CASSLTPPATGREETQYF.

V is TRBV5-6 and J is TRBJ2-5; unclear D gene. Per germline, CDR1 SGHDT and CDR2 YYEEEE. The CDR3 runs 13 residues. V lost 0 bases to trimming and J lost 5 bases, with 8 bases between them. The CDR3: CASSLDPLETQYF. As DNA, the CDR3 is TGTGCCAGCAGCTTGGATCCTCTGGAGACCCAGTACTTC. The complete variable domain, with remaining parts taken from reference TRBV5-6 and TRBJ2-5, reads DAGVTQSPTHLIKTRGQQVTLRCSPKSGHDTVSWYQQALGQGPQFIFQYYEEEERQRGNFPDRFSGHQFPNYSSELNVNALLLGDSALYLCASSLDPLETQYFGPGTRLLVL.

V is TRBV12-3 or TRBV12-4 and J is TRBJ1-1; D unresolved. The CDR3 has 13 amino acids. V lost 4 bases and J 1 base, leaving 7 bases between the germline ends. CDR3 residues: CASSSGPNTEAFF. Written as DNA, the CDR3 is TGTGCCAGCAGTTCTGGTCCGAACACTGAAGCTTTCTTT.

The chain is built from TRBV6-6 and TRBJ1-1, with 11 bases lining up with TRBD1. Germline values: CDR1 MNHNY, CDR2 SVGAGI (reference sequence). CDR3 length: 15 amino acids. After removal of 2 bases from V and 5 bases from J, the junction contained 4 bases not matched to a gene. CDR3 protein: CASSYPGQGGTEAFF. CDR3 sequence (DNA): TGTGCCAGCAGTTACCCGGGACAGGGGGGAACTGAAGCTTTCTTT.

This rearrangement joins TRBV19 to TRBJ1-1, with 10 bases that match TRBD1. The CDR3 covers 15 residues. Germline CDR1 and CDR2: LNHDA and SQIVND (reference sequence). J was trimmed by 2 bases and V by 9 bases; bases with no gene match: 9. As DNA, the CDR3 is TGTGCCAGCCGGGACAGGGGATCGGAAAACACTGAAGCTTTCTTT. Protein: CASRDRGSENTEAFF.